Below, one TCR beta chain is given with its context. Its antigen has not been determined. Base qualities are not at hand, and no much larger clone is one base apart. The cohort was made up of hundreds of healthy bone marrow donors. At the time of sampling, all cohort members were nominally healthy, though unrecorded immune exposures were likely present. The donor was CMV seropositive and belonged to the group of 250 to 300 seropositive cohort members. Each donor provided a peripheral blood sample, and peripheral blood mononuclear cells were used for TCR beta sequencing. Genomic DNA extraction from the blood cell samples was performed with the Qiagen DNeasy Blood Extraction Kit. Libraries were prepared through the immunoSEQ multiplex PCR assay. The multiplex PCR relied on a mix of 60 forward primers for TCR Vbeta segments and 13 reverse primers for TCR Jbeta segments. The CDR3 region of rearranged TCR beta genes was amplified from genomic DNA by a multiplex PCR assay. The Illumina HiSeq System was used to sequence the amplified TCR beta libraries as 87-base-pair reads. On the authors' methods: A later analysis tallied tens of millions of unique TCR beta chains across the 700 or so repertoires, and approximately 12 million of those chains were shared by two or more donors. To remove PCR and sequencing errors, raw reads were error-corrected and collapsed into unique sequences using a nearest-neighbor algorithm that merged closely related sequences. Alignment of CDR3 sequences to IMGT reference sequences was used to assign V, D and J gene segments. For a sequence to be retained, a match of at least six nucleotides was required to both a V gene segment and a J gene segment. Rearrangements were classified as productive when the CDR3 lacked stop codons and remained in frame with V and J, and all other rearrangements were classified as non-productive. CDR3 was defined by IMGT convention, running from the second conserved V-encoded cysteine to the conserved J-encoded phenylalanine. In an earlier analysis of 587 of the donors, sequences lacking an unambiguous match to a single V gene segment were excluded. In an earlier analysis of several hundred of the donors, a V segment was called functional when productive rearrangements were above 56.7%, and segregating when the standard deviation between donors exceeded 5%. To diagnose cytomegalovirus status from the catalog of TCR beta chain sequences, a statistical classification framework was built. In a later analysis, TCR nucleotide sequences were compared against IMGT/GENE-DB human TR gene sequences so that V and J genes could be assigned. A later analysis assigned CDR3 sequences and most-parsimonious VDJ recombination scenarios with the TCRdist pipeline. In a later analysis, each TCR beta chain was defined by its CDR3 amino acid sequence together with its V-gene family, and reads without a unique V-gene family were excluded. To address suspected cross-contamination and a sequencing artifact, a later analysis removed roughly 640 highly shared, low-generation-probability nucleotide sequences. A later analysis calculated a clonal expansion index for each public chain from normalized within-repertoire ranks of inferred template counts. Generation probabilities in a later analysis came from a VDJ recombination model fitted to out-of-frame rearrangements, and those results were checked against IGoR. A later analysis scored TCR-TCR, TCR-HLA and TCR-CMV co-occurrence with hypergeometric tests, applying a repertoire-size bias correction to TCR pairs. A later analysis estimated false discovery rates by permuting HLA or CMV assignments 20 times. In a later analysis, co-occurring TCRs were grouped using DBSCAN, and TCRdist sequence similarity was added for clustering within HLA-allele-positive subsets. For co-occurrence clustering, repertoires with fewer than 30,000 or more than 120,000 public chains were excluded, along with roughly 5 repertoires with anomalous nucleotide sharing. TCRdb retrieved this table from immuneACCESS and kept in-frame rearrangements only. Not all clones are present; in checked studies, unresolved V genes account for under half, and no reason is known for the remainder. The V and J calls and clone size come from that table; D and trimming were worked out from the DNA. The sample data list approximately 84,000 clones, and around 80% of these were observed just once. The ten largest clonotypes hold nearly 2.5% of the sample.

The data are from a study of cytomegalovirus exposure and HLA in healthy donors (dated 2017 in TCRdb). Some background on the complete study: In an earlier analysis of approximately 500 of the donors, 250 to 350 Gb of sequence data and approximately 100 million unique TCR beta sequences from some 170 million T cells were reported. Among the approximately 430 genotyped donors, around 81% belonged to the genetic ancestry cluster associated with self-reported Caucasian donors. A later genetic analysis used genome-wide SNP genotypes for about 60% of the roughly 700 donors, treating that subset as a discovery cohort. The study profiled the T cell repertoires of under 850 subjects by immunosequencing and related them to cytomegalovirus serostatus. Every discovery cohort repertoire had been produced on one sequencing platform. The number of typed donors differed by locus: about 620-630 for A, B, C, DRB1 and DQB1; roughly 510 for DQA1; around 580 for DPA1; and some 470 for DPB1. HLA typing covered class I and class II loci at four-digit resolution. Roughly 310 gigabases of sequencing data and tens of millions of unique TCR sequences were included in an early release covering roughly 600 HLA-typed donors. In a later analysis, previously published TCR beta repertoires from more than 500 donors were re-analyzed and high-resolution HLA genotyping was added so that TCR occurrence patterns could be studied. About five DR-DQ haplotypes were handled as single units for association and clustering because linkage in the cohort was strong. Across 398 genotyped donors of the cohort, an average of about 200,000 unique TCR beta nucleotide sequences per donor were sequenced, and 15% to 20% of those sequences were non-productive. Along with the approximately 650-subject first cohort, a separate validation cohort of over a hundred different subjects was used. Rather than using new phenotypic data, the later analysis identified candidate immune exposures from TCR beta sequences and from how often those sequences occurred across donors. Donor age, sex, ethnicity and CMV serostatus were compiled together with the repertoire data. The study was designed to test whether signatures of past pathogen exposure could be identified by cataloging public T cell receptors. To predict cytomegalovirus infection status, the study brought together high-throughput TCR immunosequencing, statistical association of individual TCRs with disease status, and machine learning. An earlier analysis of 587 of the donors used high-throughput TCR beta sequencing to judge whether each TCR beta V gene segment behaved as functional or pseudogenic.

General study outcomes and caveats: While some public TCRs were present in many individuals, most TCR sequences turned up only very rarely across donors. Immune exposure information for the cohort was limited to CMV serostatus. It was suggested by the authors that the approach could potentially be generalized to other disease states and immunological phenotypes. Presence/absence analyses assumed roughly uniform sequencing depth across donors, an assumption that may not hold. In a later analysis, most CMV-associated TCR beta chains were found to appear HLA-restricted, with HLA associations seemingly driven largely by CMV exposure. Because counts were too low, some 16 rarely observed V segments, including chromosome 9 orphons, were excluded from the earlier analysis of 587 of the donors. In this cohort, only TCR beta chains were sequenced, and detectable features were limited by the absence of alpha or paired-chain data. Linkage disequilibrium might explain the correlated functional status among segregating V segments, but an unknown experimental factor could not be excluded. Specific HLA alleles were associated with 15,000 to 20,000 TCR beta sequences at a false discovery rate of 0.05 in a later analysis. V-gene and J-gene trimming of TCR beta chains was associated with a missense DCLRE1C variant in a later genetic analysis, and the association was replicated in an independent cohort. The classifier was reported to diagnose cytomegalovirus status with high specificity and sensitivity in both the original cohort and the validation cohort. According to a later genetic analysis, donors in an Asian-associated ancestry cluster had fewer N-insertions in productive TCRs than the approximately 710-donor mean. According to a later analysis, parvovirus B19, influenza, CMV and Epstein-Barr virus appeared linked to several top co-occurrence clusters. A cluster of highly shared sequence variants was judged likely to be a technical artifact of the sequencing pipeline. In an earlier analysis of 587 of the donors, most TCR beta V segments appeared in productive rearrangements about 87% or about 30% of the time, broadly matching IMGT annotations. In a later analysis, HLA-associated TCR beta chains were found to be more clonally expanded and to have lower generation probabilities than equally common non-associated chains. According to a later analysis, TCR association rates differed among HLA loci, with DRB1 alleles showing the most associated TCRs and HLA-C alleles showing the fewest. A further reported finding was that TCR beta sequences accurately predicted the HLA-A and HLA-B alleles for most subjects in the first cohort. When HLA alleles, especially DR and DQ, strongly co-occurred, attributing TCR associations to individual alleles was difficult. In vitro tests confirmed that three of the cytomegalovirus-associated TCR beta chains recognize cytomegalovirus antigens. A total of fewer than 200 TCR beta chains were listed by the study as associated with cytomegalovirus. Because HLA typing was missing for some donors at each locus, association tests included only the typed subset.

The clonotype comes from a male donor in good health and CMV-seropositive. Specimen: PBMCs.

The encoded CDR3 is CASSQEAGGLYNEQFF. The DNA sequence follows: TGTGCCAGCAGCCAAGAGGCAGGGGGCCTCTACAATGAGCAGTTCTTC. The rearrangement joined TRBV4-2 to TRBJ2-1; 8 central nucleotides agree with TRBD1. CDR1 LGHNA and CDR2 YNFKEQ were looked up in the germline V gene. Ends trimmed: V by 0 bases, J by 3 bases; bases unmatched to a gene: 4. The CDR3 measures 16 amino acids from cysteine to phenylalanine. CDR3 DNA only is kept here, 48 bases in frame from base 1.